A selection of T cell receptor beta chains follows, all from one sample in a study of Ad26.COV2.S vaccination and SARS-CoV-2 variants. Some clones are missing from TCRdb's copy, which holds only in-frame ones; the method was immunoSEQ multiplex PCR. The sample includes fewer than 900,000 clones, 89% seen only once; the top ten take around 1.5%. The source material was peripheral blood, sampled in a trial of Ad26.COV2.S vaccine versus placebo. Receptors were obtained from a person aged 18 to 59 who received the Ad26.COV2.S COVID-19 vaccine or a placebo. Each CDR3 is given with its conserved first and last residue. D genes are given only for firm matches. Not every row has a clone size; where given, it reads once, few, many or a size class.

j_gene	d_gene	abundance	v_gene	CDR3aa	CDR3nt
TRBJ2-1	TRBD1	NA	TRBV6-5	CASSYRGTGHVEQFF	TGTGCCAGCAGTTACCGCGGGACAGGGCACGTTGAGCAGTTCTTC
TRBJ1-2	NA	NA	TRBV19	CASSIKEPLNYGYTF	TGTGCCAGTAGTATAAAAGAACCCCTTAACTATGGCTACACCTTC
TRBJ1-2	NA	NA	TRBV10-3	CAISESTGNGYTF	TGTGCCATCAGTGAGTCTACAGGGAATGGCTACACCTTC
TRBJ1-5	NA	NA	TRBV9	CASSVHPTDNQPQHF	TGTGCCAGCAGCGTACATCCAACAGACAATCAGCCCCAGCATTTT
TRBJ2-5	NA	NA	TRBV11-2	CASSLQGETQYF	TGTGCCAGCAGCTTGCAGGGTGAGACCCAGTACTTC
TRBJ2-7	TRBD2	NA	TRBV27	CASSPPGTSAYEQYF	TGTGCCAGCAGTCCCCCCGGGACTAGCGCCTACGAGCAGTACTTC
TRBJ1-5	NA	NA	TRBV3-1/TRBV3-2	CASSSTGGDGNQPQHF	TGTGCCAGCAGTTCGACGGGGGGGGACGGCAATCAGCCCCAGCATTTT
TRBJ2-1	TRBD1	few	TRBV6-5	CASSSGQGGEQFF	TGTGCCAGCAGTTCTGGACAGGGCGGCGAGCAGTTCTTC
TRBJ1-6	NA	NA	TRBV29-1	CSVGSGAKNSPLHF	TGCAGCGTTGGGTCAGGGGCTAAGAATTCACCCCTCCACTTT
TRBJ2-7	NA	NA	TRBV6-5	CASSLDYLASYEQYF	TGTGCCAGCAGTCTAGACTACCTAGCTTCCTACGAGCAGTACTTC
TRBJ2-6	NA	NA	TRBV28	CASRISGANVLTF	TGTGCCTCCCGGATCTCTGGGGCCAACGTCCTGACTTTC
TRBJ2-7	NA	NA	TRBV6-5	CASYPGYSSYEQYF	TGTGCCAGCTACCCAGGTTATAGCTCCTACGAGCAGTACTTC
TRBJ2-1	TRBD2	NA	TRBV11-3	CASSPRGLAGTEQFF	TGTGCCAGCAGCCCACGGGGGCTAGCGGGGACTGAGCAGTTCTTC
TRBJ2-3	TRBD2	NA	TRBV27	CASSLWEGVDTQYF	TGTGCCAGCAGTTTATGGGAGGGCGTAGATACGCAGTATTTT
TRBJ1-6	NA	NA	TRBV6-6	CASSYGLGPYNSPLHF	TGTGCCAGCAGTTACGGGCTCGGACCTTATAATTCACCCCTCCACTTT
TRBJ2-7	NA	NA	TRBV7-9	CASSLESGATYEQYF	TGTGCCAGCAGCTTAGAAAGCGGAGCCACCTACGAGCAGTACTTC
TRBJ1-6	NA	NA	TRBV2	CASSEWADNSPLHF	TGTGCCAGCAGTGAATGGGCGGATAATTCACCCCTCCACTTT
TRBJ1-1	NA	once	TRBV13	CASSLGVWNTEAFF	TGTGCCAGCAGCTTAGGGGTCTGGAACACTGAAGCTTTCTTT
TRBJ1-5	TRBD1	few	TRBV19	CASSIQVFTGGNQPQHF	TGTGCCAGTAGTATACAGGTTTTCACAGGGGGCAATCAGCCCCAGCATTTT
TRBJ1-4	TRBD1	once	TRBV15	CATSSGQVNEKLFF	TGTGCCACCAGCAGCGGACAGGTTAATGAAAAACTGTTTTTT
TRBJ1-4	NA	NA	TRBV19	CASSISMAGFGKLFF	TGTGCCAGTAGTATTAGTATGGCGGGATTTGGAAAACTGTTTTTT
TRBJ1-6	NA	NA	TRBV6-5	CASSYSIGIPSPLHF	TGTGCCAGCAGTTACTCGATAGGAATCCCATCTCCCCTCCACTTT
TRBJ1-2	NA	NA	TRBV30	CAWNRVDGYTF	TGTGCCTGGAACAGGGTCGATGGCTACACCTTC
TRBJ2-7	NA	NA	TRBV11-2	CASSLVGAGNYEQYF	TGTGCCAGCAGCTTAGTTGGGGCGGGAAACTACGAGCAGTACTTC
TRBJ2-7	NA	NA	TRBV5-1	CASSLSPPSYEQYF	TGCGCCAGCAGCTTGAGTCCTCCGTCCTACGAGCAGTACTTC
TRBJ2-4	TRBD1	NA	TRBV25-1	CASGPGQGWNIQYF	TGTGCCAGCGGCCCGGGACAGGGTTGGAACATTCAGTACTTC
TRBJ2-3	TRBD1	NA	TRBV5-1	CASSLMGQGLKDTQYF	TGCGCCAGCAGCTTGATGGGACAGGGGTTGAAAGATACGCAGTATTTT
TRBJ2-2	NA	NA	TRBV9	CASSLGGQPTGELFF	TGTGCCAGCAGCCTTGGCGGGCAGCCCACCGGGGAGCTGTTTTTT
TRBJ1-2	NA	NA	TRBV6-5	CASSYSGPRSYTF	TGTGCCAGCAGTTACTCGGGCCCGAGGAGCTACACCTTC
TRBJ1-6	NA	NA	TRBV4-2	CASSQVDSYNSPLHF	TGTGCCAGCAGCCAAGTGGACAGCTATAATTCACCCCTCCACTTT
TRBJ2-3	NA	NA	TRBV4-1	CATSKGGTDTQYF	TGCGCCACCAGCAAAGGGGGCACAGATACGCAGTATTTT
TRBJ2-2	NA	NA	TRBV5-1	CASSLDGPGTGELFF	TGCGCCAGCAGCTTGGACGGGCCGGGTACCGGGGAGCTGTTTTTT
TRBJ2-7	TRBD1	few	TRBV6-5	CASSLWTGAYEQYF	TGTGCCAGCAGCCTATGGACAGGAGCCTACGAGCAGTACTTC
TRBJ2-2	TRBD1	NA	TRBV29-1	CSVLDRATGELFF	TGCAGCGTCCTTGACAGGGCCACCGGGGAGCTGTTTTTT
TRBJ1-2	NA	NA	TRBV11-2	CASSLDWTNYGYTF	TGTGCCAGCAGCTTAGATTGGACGAACTATGGCTACACCTTC
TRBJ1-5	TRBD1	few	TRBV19	CASSTTGAINQPQHF	TGTGCCAGTAGTACCACAGGGGCGATCAATCAGCCCCAGCATTTT
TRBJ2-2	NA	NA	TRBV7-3	CASSSLSGELFF	TGTGCCAGCAGCTCCCTTTCCGGGGAGCTGTTTTTT
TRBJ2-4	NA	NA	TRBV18	CASSPPAGQGIQYF	TGTGCCAGCTCACCACCGGCAGGCCAAGGCATTCAGTACTTC
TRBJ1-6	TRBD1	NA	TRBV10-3	CAISELSGTGLHF	TGTGCCATCAGTGAGTTGTCTGGGACAGGCCTCCACTTT
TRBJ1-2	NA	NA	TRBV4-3	CASSQVRANYGYTF	TGCGCCAGCAGCCAAGTCAGAGCTAACTATGGCTACACCTTC
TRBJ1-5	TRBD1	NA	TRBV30	CAWSGTGLNQPQHF	TGTGCCTGGAGTGGGACAGGGCTAAATCAGCCCCAGCATTTT
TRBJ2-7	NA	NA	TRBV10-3	CAISDASAVSYEQYF	TGTGCCATCAGTGATGCTAGCGCGGTCTCCTACGAGCAGTACTTC
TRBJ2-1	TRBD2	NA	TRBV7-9	CASSLGGLADNEQFF	TGTGCCAGCAGCTTAGGTGGACTAGCGGACAATGAGCAGTTCTTC
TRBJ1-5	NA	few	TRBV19	CASSIDRERGNGNQPQHF	TGTGCCAGTAGTATAGACAGGGAGAGAGGGAACGGCAATCAGCCCCAGCATTTT
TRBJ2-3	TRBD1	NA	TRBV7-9	CASSFGQGGATDTQYF	TGTGCCAGCAGCTTCGGACAGGGAGGAGCCACAGATACGCAGTATTTT
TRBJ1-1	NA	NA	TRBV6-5	CASSYFSYLQGEAFF	TGTGCCAGCAGTTACTTTAGCTATCTACAGGGAGAAGCTTTCTTT
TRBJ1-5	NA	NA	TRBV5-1	CASSLDEGSNQPQHF	TGCGCCAGCAGCTTGGATGAAGGCAGCAATCAGCCCCAGCATTTT
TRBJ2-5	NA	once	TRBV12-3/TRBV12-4	CASRLQGTETQYF	TGTGCCAGCAGGCTACAGGGAACAGAGACCCAGTACTTC
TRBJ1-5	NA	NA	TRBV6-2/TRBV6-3	CASSHPGRDNQPQHF	TGTGCCAGCAGTCATCCCGGGAGAGACAATCAGCCCCAGCATTTT
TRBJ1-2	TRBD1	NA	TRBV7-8	CASSRGTGNPNYGYTF	TGTGCCAGCAGCCGAGGGACAGGAAACCCTAACTATGGCTACACCTTC
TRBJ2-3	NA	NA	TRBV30	CAWSTGLTDTQYF	TGTGCCTGGAGTACCGGACTCACAGATACGCAGTATTTT
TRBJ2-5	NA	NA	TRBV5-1	CASRAVPAGETQYF	TGCGCCAGCCGCGCGGTTCCCGCGGGAGAGACCCAGTACTTC
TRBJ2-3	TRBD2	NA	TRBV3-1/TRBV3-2	CASSWGAGGLDTQYF	TGTGCCAGCAGCTGGGGAGCGGGGGGGCTTGATACGCAGTATTTT
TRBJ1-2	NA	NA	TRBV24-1	CATSEGGYGYTF	TGTGCCACCAGTGAAGGAGGGTATGGCTACACCTTC
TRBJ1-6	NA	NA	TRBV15	CATSRDRNYNSPLHF	TGTGCCACCAGCAGAGATAGGAACTATAATTCACCCCTCCACTTT
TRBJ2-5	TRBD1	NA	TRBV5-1	CASSGGTGRRETQYF	TGCGCCAGCAGCGGGGGGACAGGGCGAAGGGAGACCCAGTACTTC
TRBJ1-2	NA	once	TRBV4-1	CASSQDYSSEGYTF	TGCGCCAGCAGCCAAGACTACTCCTCGGAGGGCTACACCTTC
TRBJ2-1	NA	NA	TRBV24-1	CATSELNEQFF	TGTGCCACCAGTGAACTCAATGAGCAGTTCTTC
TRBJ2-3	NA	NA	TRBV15	CATSPLGGVEDTQYF	TGTGCCACCAGCCCCCTGGGGGGAGTGGAAGATACGCAGTATTTT
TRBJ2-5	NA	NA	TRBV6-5	CASSPPDGSLVTQYF	TGTGCCAGCAGTCCACCTGACGGTTCCCTGGTGACCCAGTACTTC